Listed below are T cell receptor beta chains from one sample, sequenced in a study of blood T cell repertoires in COVID-19. Sequencing used immunoSEQ multiplex PCR; TCRdb keeps in-frame clones, though not all of them. The sample holds under 150,000 clones; around three quarters are singletons and the top ten take approximately 4%. Sequenced material: peripheral blood. These receptors were obtained from a woman aged 80 or over with acute or convalescent COVID-19. Each CDR3 is given with its conserved first and last residue. D genes are given only for firm matches. Where a row states a size, it is once, few, many or the class of an expanded clone; other rows omit it.

j_gene	d_gene	v_gene	abundance	CDR3aa	CDR3nt
TRBJ2-1	TRBD1	TRBV2	-	CASYDRGDVNEQFF	TGTGCCAGCTACGACAGGGGGGATGTTAATGAGCAGTTCTTC
TRBJ2-5	TRBD1	TRBV2	-	CASTAFGTGHGTQYF	TGTGCCAGCACCGCATTCGGGACAGGCCATGGGACCCAGTACTTC
TRBJ1-1	-	TRBV4-2	-	CASSQVYSPKTEAFF	TGTGCCAGCAGCCAAGTGTACAGCCCAAAGACGGAAGCTTTCTTT
TRBJ1-2	TRBD1	TRBV5-4	few	CASSPRTGYGYTF	TGTGCCAGCAGCCCCCGGACAGGCTATGGCTACACCTTC
TRBJ2-1	TRBD1	TRBV5-6	-	CASSSTKEGQAYNEQFF	TGTGCCAGCAGCTCAACTAAGGAGGGACAGGCGTACAATGAGCAGTTCTTC
TRBJ2-7	TRBD2	TRBV9	-	CASSVASGGPNEQYF	TGTGCCAGCAGCGTAGCCTCGGGAGGGCCCAACGAGCAGTACTTC
TRBJ1-2	-	TRBV7-2	-	CASSLAQGGYTF	TGTGCCAGCAGCTTAGCCCAGGGAGGCTACACCTTC
TRBJ1-2	TRBD1	TRBV7-3	-	CASSADRAGNYGYTF	TGTGCCAGCAGCGCAGACAGGGCAGGGAACTATGGCTACACCTTC
TRBJ2-7	-	TRBV5-1	-	CASSLGRNSYEQYF	TGCGCCAGCAGCTTAGGCAGGAATAGCTACGAGCAGTACTTC
TRBJ1-3	-	TRBV7-9	-	CASSKGSLTGNTIYF	TGTGCCAGCAGTAAGGGGTCATTAACAGGAAACACCATATATTTT
TRBJ1-3	TRBD1	TRBV11-2	few	CASSPGQEGNTIYF	TGTGCCAGCAGCCCCGGACAGGAGGGAAACACCATATATTTT
TRBJ1-1	TRBD1	TRBV6-2/TRBV6-3	few	CASSYTRQGVTEAFF	TGTGCCAGCAGTTACACACGACAGGGAGTGACTGAAGCTTTCTTT
TRBJ1-3	-	TRBV11-2	-	CASTIGTVGNTIYF	TGTGCCAGCACCATTGGGACTGTCGGAAACACCATATATTTT
TRBJ1-2	-	TRBV4-3	-	CASSQSDRTGYGYTF	TGCGCCAGCAGCCAGTCGGACAGAACCGGGTATGGCTACACCTTC
TRBJ1-6	-	TRBV27	once	CASRFNPGFYNSPLHF	TGTGCCAGCAGATTTAATCCAGGGTTTTATAATTCACCCCTCCACTTT
TRBJ1-6	TRBD1	TRBV19	-	CASSIDLGTGVNSPLHF	TGTGCCAGTAGTATAGATCTTGGAACAGGGGTAAATTCACCCCTCCACTTT
TRBJ2-7	TRBD1	TRBV20-1	once	CSASTRDRGDSEQYF	TGCAGTGCTAGTACCCGGGACAGGGGAGATTCCGAGCAGTACTTC
TRBJ2-5	TRBD2	TRBV11-1	once	CASSSGTSGQETQYF	TGTGCCAGCAGCTCCGGGACTAGCGGACAAGAGACCCAGTACTTC
TRBJ2-3	TRBD1	TRBV5-8	-	CASSLAGQNTDTQYF	TGTGCCAGCAGCTTGGCGGGACAGAACACAGATACGCAGTATTTT
TRBJ1-1	TRBD1	TRBV13	-	CASSLWAGGRGTEAFF	TGTGCCAGCAGCTTATGGGCAGGGGGAAGAGGGACTGAAGCTTTCTTT
TRBJ2-3	TRBD2	TRBV11-2	-	CASSLDTSGGAVDTQYF	TGTGCCAGCAGCTTAGATACTAGCGGGGGGGCCGTAGATACGCAGTATTTT
TRBJ2-2	-	TRBV5-1	-	CASSLVGGARTGELFF	TGCGCCAGCAGCTTGGTTGGCGGGGCGCGGACCGGGGAGCTGTTTTTT
TRBJ1-2	-	TRBV9	-	CASSVGEGFNYGYTF	TGTGCCAGCAGCGTAGGGGAGGGCTTCAACTATGGCTACACCTTC
TRBJ1-5	TRBD1	TRBV7-3	-	CASSPTGNQPQHF	TGTGCCAGCAGCCCGACAGGGAATCAGCCCCAGCATTTT
TRBJ1-1	TRBD1	TRBV6-5	few	CASRKGQITEAFF	TGTGCCAGCAGAAAGGGACAGATCACTGAAGCTTTCTTT
TRBJ1-6	TRBD1	TRBV6-1	-	CASSESLLSGQGWDSPLHF	TGTGCCAGCAGTGAAAGTCTGTTGTCGGGACAGGGGTGGGATTCACCCCTCCACTTT
TRBJ2-1	TRBD2	TRBV5-1	-	CASSFKGGSDEQFF	TGCGCCAGCAGCTTCAAGGGCGGGAGCGATGAGCAGTTCTTC
TRBJ1-1	-	TRBV7-2	-	CASSLLHGDTEAFF	TGTGCCAGCAGCTTACTCCACGGTGACACTGAAGCTTTCTTT
TRBJ1-2	-	TRBV27	-	CASSRGQGYTF	TGTGCCAGCAGTAGGGGTCAGGGCTACACCTTC
TRBJ1-5	-	TRBV28	-	CASSFNQPQHF	TGTGCCAGCAGCTTCAATCAGCCCCAGCATTTT
TRBJ2-7	TRBD1	TRBV30	-	CAGWDRQAYEQYF	TGTGCCGGATGGGACAGGCAAGCCTACGAGCAGTACTTC
TRBJ1-2	-	TRBV30	-	CAWSSLSFNYGYTF	TGTGCCTGGAGTTCTCTGAGCTTTAACTATGGCTACACCTTC
TRBJ1-1	-	TRBV24-1	-	CATSDPRYTEAFF	TGTGCCACCAGTGACCCCAGGTACACTGAAGCTTTCTTT
TRBJ2-7	TRBD2	TRBV9	-	CASSVAATSGGAIYEQYF	TGTGCCAGCAGCGTAGCTGCGACTAGCGGGGGGGCCATATACGAGCAGTACTTC
TRBJ1-2	TRBD1	TRBV27	once	CASSSAGQRSYGYTF	TGTGCCAGCAGTTCGGCGGGACAGAGATCCTATGGCTACACCTTC
TRBJ1-4	-	TRBV19	once	CASSTGPNEKLFF	TGTGCCAGTAGCACAGGGCCTAATGAAAAACTGTTTTTT
TRBJ2-1	-	TRBV9	-	CASSVGANNEQFF	TGTGCCAGCAGCGTGGGGGCTAACAATGAGCAGTTCTTC